The text below deals with one TCR beta chain. The read comes to an end 3 residues before the CDR3 does, leaving the germline J gene to fill in the end. The germline CDR1 and CDR2 sequences are KGHSH and LQKENI. The CDR3 sequence is 15 residues long. V trimming: 3 bases; J trimming: 4 bases; junction bases outside the gene matches: 8. Sequencing was performed with immunoSEQ multiplex PCR; in TCRdb, only in-frame clones are kept and a portion is missing. This table holds 40,000 or so clones. The sample is drawn from a study of T cells in women clearing cervical HPV infection. Study at large: For cases, blood was sampled a median 149 days after lesion detection, interquartile range about 90 to 200 days. With HLA typing for only a few women, HLA confounding remains possible.

The TCR originated in a woman between 18 and 69 years old with a cervical HPV16 infection that either progressed to CIN3+ or cleared (not recorded which). The chain carries TRBV18 and TRBJ2-7; 8 nucleotides match TRBD1. Source material: blood buffy coat. CDR3 sequence reads: CASSPTATGEYEQYF. The part of the CDR3 DNA that was read is TGTGCCAGCTCACCGACCGCGACAGGGGAATACGAG.